This T cell receptor (beta chain) was obtained from a study of cytomegalovirus exposure and HLA in healthy donors. Whole-study results and caveats: In vitro assays verified that three CMV-associated chains recognized CMV antigens specifically.

CDR1 is SGHTA and CDR2 is FQGNSA in the germline V gene. Unmatched junction bases numbered 11, after V lost 5 bases and J lost 4 bases. This CDR3 has 16 amino acids. The table lists this clone with a few counts. No antigen is known for it. A multiplex PCR was run with 60 Vbeta primers and 13 Jbeta primers. Sequencing used immunoSEQ multiplex PCR; TCRdb keeps in-frame clones, though not all of them. The sample shows under 150,000 clones, about 80% of them seen only once. Material: PBMCs. The TCR was taken from a male donor in good health and CMV-seronegative. The chain uses TRBV7-2 and TRBJ1-5; 7 bases line up with TRBD1. CDR3 nucleotides: TGTGCCAGCAGCCTACTGGGGGGACAGCGAAATCAGCCCCAGCATTTT. Its protein product is CASSLLGGQRNQPQHF.